Listed below are T cell receptor beta chains from one sample, sequenced in a study of PD-1 blockade in classical Hodgkin lymphoma. TCRdb's copy holds only in-frame clones and misses some; the assay was immunoSEQ multiplex PCR. The repertoire consists of some 21,000 clones, with 70% to 75% occurring once and the leading ten covering about 19%. The sample here was peripheral blood mononuclear cells (PBMCs), taken before the fourth cycle of nivolumab. Receptors originate from a human donor with classical Hodgkin lymphoma. Each CDR3 is given with its conserved first and last residue. D genes are given only for firm matches. Where a row states a size, it is once, few, many or the class of an expanded clone; other rows omit it.

cdr3_length clone_size j_call d_call v_call cdr3_nt cdr3_aa
15 - TRBJ2-1 - TRBV5-1 TGCGCCAGCAGCTTGGCGGCTACATCGACAACGGAGCAGTTCTTC CASSLAATSTTEQFF
16 - TRBJ2-1 - TRBV10-3 TGTGCCATCAGTGAACGGGCCGGGGTTACCTACAATGAGCAGTTCTTC CAISERAGVTYNEQFF
13 medium-sized TRBJ1-4 TRBD1 TRBV4-1 TGCGCCAGCACCCGACAGGGGGGTGAAAAACTGTTTTTT CASTRQGGEKLFF
15 once TRBJ1-6 TRBD1 TRBV7-6 TGTGCCAGCAGCCTAGGACAGGGGGCGAATTCACCCCTCCACTTT CASSLGQGANSPLHF
15 medium-sized TRBJ2-7 - TRBV7-9 TGTGCCAGCAGCTTAGTGTGGGGGCAGAACTACGAGCAGTACTTC CASSLVWGQNYEQYF
13 - TRBJ2-7 - TRBV7-9 TGTGCCAGCCAATTGCTGGGGGCCTACGAGCAGTACTTC CASQLLGAYEQYF
14 - TRBJ1-6 TRBD1 TRBV6-5 TGTGCCAGCAGGCTAACAGGGGGAGATTCACCCCTCCACTTT CASRLTGGDSPLHF
16 - TRBJ1-3 - TRBV7-2 TGTGCCAGCAGCCTAAATACAGGGATACCTGGAAACACCATATATTTT CASSLNTGIPGNTIYF
16 few TRBJ2-3 TRBD2 TRBV9 TGTGCCAGCAGCGTAAAGGGACTAGCGGGGACAGATACGCAGTATTTT CASSVKGLAGTDTQYF
16 once TRBJ2-4 TRBD1 TRBV19 TGTGCCAGTAGTGTACAGGGGATCCTAGCCAAAAACATTCAGTACTTC CASSVQGILAKNIQYF
13 - TRBJ1-2 - TRBV6-1 TGTGCCAGCATTCCTGACAGGAACTATGGCTACACCTTC CASIPDRNYGYTF
13 - TRBJ2-7 - TRBV6-5 TGTGCCAGCAAGTCGGACTACTGGGGCGAGCAGTACTTC CASKSDYWGEQYF
16 - TRBJ2-2 - TRBV5-6 TGTGCCAGCAGCTTGCCGAGGGGAGGTAGCACCGGGGAGCTGTTTTTT CASSLPRGGSTGELFF
14 - TRBJ1-5 - TRBV5-1 TGCGCCAGCAGCTGGGGTACAGGGAATCAGCCCCAGCATTTT CASSWGTGNQPQHF
14 - TRBJ1-5 - TRBV9 TGTGCCAGCAGCTCATCCCTGCTAGGTCAGCCCCAGCATTTT CASSSSLLGQPQHF
15 once TRBJ2-2 - TRBV7-9 TGTGCCAGCAGCCCCCAGGGGGGGGCAGCCGGGGAGCTGTTTTTT CASSPQGGAAGELFF
14 few TRBJ2-6 - TRBV9 TGTGCCAGCAGCCCGAGCGGTGGGGCCAACGTCCTGACTTTC CASSPSGGANVLTF
14 once TRBJ1-2 - TRBV9 TGTGCCAGCAGCGTAGCAGGGACTAACTATGGCTACACCTTC CASSVAGTNYGYTF
12 few TRBJ2-7 TRBD2 TRBV10-3 TGTGCCATCAGGGTCGGGGGGAAGGGTCAGTACTTC CAIRVGGKGQYF
16 few TRBJ2-5 TRBD1 TRBV7-2 TGTGCCAGCAGCTTAGGACAGGGTCCTGGGCAAGAGACCCAGTACTTC CASSLGQGPGQETQYF
15 - TRBJ1-1 - TRBV27 TGTGCCAGCAGTCCTTACCTGGACAGGAACACTGAAGCTTTCTTT CASSPYLDRNTEAFF
15 - TRBJ2-1 - TRBV7-8 TGTGCCAGCAGCTTAGAAAGGGGGTCCTACAATGAGCAGTTCTTC CASSLERGSYNEQFF
15 - TRBJ1-1 TRBD1 TRBV11-1 TGTGCCAGCAGCCATGGACAGGGGGCTTTCACTGAAGCTTTCTTT CASSHGQGAFTEAFF
13 - TRBJ1-4 - TRBV27 TGTGCCAGCAGTTTAAATCGGGTTGCAAAACTGTTTTTT CASSLNRVAKLFF
16 - TRBJ1-2 - TRBV5-4 TGTGCCAGCAGCTTGACCGCAACTCGGGGGGCCGATGGCTACACCTTC CASSLTATRGADGYTF
14 few TRBJ1-1 TRBD1 TRBV4-3 TGCGCCAGCAGCCAAGTACAGGGGGCGAGTGAAGCTTTCTTT CASSQVQGASEAFF
16 - TRBJ2-1 - TRBV14 TGTGCCAGCAGCCAAGAGGCCCTGAGCTCCTACAATGAGCAGTTCTTC CASSQEALSSYNEQFF
15 few TRBJ2-7 TRBD2 TRBV9 TGTGCCAGCAGCCCACAACTAGCGGGAGAGGGCGAGCAGTACTTC CASSPQLAGEGEQYF
11 - TRBJ1-1 - TRBV2 TGTGCCAGCAGGGGTCAGATTGAAGCTTTCTTT CASRGQIEAFF
12 few TRBJ1-1 TRBD1 TRBV2 TGTGCCAGCAGTACTCAGGGGGCTCAGGCTTTCTTT CASSTQGAQAFF
15 - TRBJ2-7 - TRBV11-2 TGTGCCAGCAGCCTCGGGGAGTTGAGCTCCTACGAGCAGTACTTC CASSLGELSSYEQYF
11 - TRBJ2-7 - TRBV11-3 TGTGCCAGCAGCGAGGGGGACGAGCAGTACTTC CASSEGDEQYF
14 - TRBJ1-5 - TRBV27 TGTGCCAGCAAGACAGGACTTAGCAATCAGCCCCAGCATTTT CASKTGLSNQPQHF
16 - TRBJ2-5 - TRBV5-4 TGTGCCAGCAGCCCGGGCGGGGGCGGATTATTTGAGACCCAGTACTTC CASSPGGGGLFETQYF
14 - TRBJ2-2 - TRBV5-4 TGTGCCAGCAGCCAAGCGGCAAGGGTTGGGGAGCTGTTTTTT CASSQAARVGELFF